This T cell receptor beta chain was captured by sequencing in a study of CD8+ T cells in alopecia areata. Study background: Treated individuals took tofacitinib by mouth, 5 to 10 mg twice daily.

Concerning this clone itself: Distinct nucleotide sequences in the sample also encode this CDR3.

The V end lost 0 bases, the J end lost 8 bases, and 4 bases lay between the germline ends. The CDR3 is made up of 11 amino acids. Germline CDR1 is GTSNPN and CDR2 is SVGIG (reference sequence). Sorted populations comprised CD4+ and CD8+ T cells obtained from PBMCs. Extracted RNA was reverse transcribed, and the resulting cDNA served as sequencing template. Only in-frame clones appear in the TCRdb table, and some are missing; sequencing was by immunoSEQ multiplex PCR. The sample yields hundreds of thousands of clones, around 67% seen once. The input for sequencing was CD4+ T cells sorted from blood, taken at week 0. The TCR was taken from a human donor with alopecia areata. This chain connects TRBV30 to TRBJ1-4; no clear D. CDR3 sequence (DNA): TGTGCCTGGAGTGTACGAGAAAAACTGTTTTTT. Translating gives CAWSVREKLFF.